The present T cell receptor beta chain was sequenced within a study of blood T cells in healthy people across ages. Together with a sample-barcoded 5' primer, a J-beta primer mix was included in a second PCR lasting roughly 6 to 12 cycles. One entry per CDR3 protein, called by TCRdb with MiXCR from the 5' RACE reads. There are some 700,000 distinct CDR3 sequences in the sample; more than 40% occur only once, and under 25% lies in the top ten. This clonotype was seen repeatedly, ten times or more. In germline, CDR1 is SQVTM, CDR2 ANQGSEA. The CDR3 is 10 amino acids. The V end lost 7 bases, the J end lost 15 bases, and 16 bases lay between the germline ends.

Sequenced: blood. The chain links TRBV29-1 to TRBJ2-1; TRBD1 or TRBD2 may be the D gene (5 bases each). The sequence derives from a woman aged 60-75 years in good health. CDR3 coding DNA: TGCAGCGCAGGCCGGGGCCAGGGGTTCTTC. Its protein is CSAGRGQGFF.